These 30 T cell receptor beta chains were all obtained from the same sample, sequenced in a study of a mutant IDH1 vaccine in newly diagnosed glioma. Sequencing was performed with immunoSEQ multiplex PCR; in TCRdb, only in-frame clones are kept and a portion is missing. The sample lists 53,000 or so clones, around 80% occurring once. The antigens of these receptors remain unknown. Time point noted: week 5, during vaccination. Topical imiquimod was applied with each vaccine dose, which held 300 ug of mutant IDH1 20-mer peptide. The starting material was PBMCs, obtained from a glioma patient whose treatment included an IDH1 peptide vaccine. These receptors all come from a man over 45 with glioma.

The V gene is TRBV19, the J gene TRBJ1-3; D unclear. This CDR3 comprises 14 residues. V was pared by 5 bases and J by 0 bases, with 8 bases between. CDR1 is LNHDA, CDR2 SQIVND, per germline (reference sequence). This CDR3 reads CASSVGYSGNTIYF. CDR3 bases: TGTGCCAGTAGTGTTGGGTACTCTGGAAACACCATATATTTT.

Only one count was recorded for this clone. The CDR3 bases are TGTGCCAGCAGCTTAGGGGCGGCAGATACGCAGTATTTT. Translating it yields CASSLGAADTQYF. The chain joins TRBV7-2 to TRBJ2-3; D is uncertain. Germline values: CDR1 SGHTA, CDR2 FQGNSA. The V and J ends lost 1 base and 4 bases respectively, with 6 bases between them. The CDR3 totals 13 residues.

The chain is built from TRBV9 and TRBJ2-7; D may be TRBD1 or TRBD2 (5 bases each). The length of the CDR3 is 14 residues. V was clipped by 4 bases and J by 4 bases, with 15 bases between them. Per germline, CDR1 SGDLS and CDR2 YYNGEE. CDR3 amino acids: CASSTGAKEYEQYF. Here the CDR3 DNA reads TGTGCCAGCAGCACCGGGGCAAAGGAGTACGAGCAGTACTTC.

As DNA, the CDR3 is TGTGCCAGCAGTTACTCCCGATCTAGCAATCAGCCCCAGCATTTT. Its translation: CASSYSRSSNQPQHF. The rearrangement links TRBV6-5 to TRBJ1-5, with no clear D. The CDR3 consists of 15 residues. V was pared by 0 bases and J by 0 bases, with 6 bases between. Germline V lookup: CDR1 MNHEY, CDR2 SVGAGI.

J is TRBJ1-3 and V is TRBV4-2; no definite D call. The CDR3 is 16 amino acids. The germline V gene has CDR1 LGHNA and CDR2 YNFKEQ. Trimming left V 0 bases short and J 6 bases short, with 15 bases between. The DNA of the CDR3 is TGTGCCAGCAGCCAAGATCAGAACAGCATCTTAAACACCATATATTTT. It encodes CASSQDQNSILNTIYF.

This clone was seen a single time. The chain links TRBV28 to TRBJ1-1; unclear D gene. The CDR3 has 16 residues. Trimming stripped 4 bases from V and 3 bases from J, with 18 bases between. The germline CDR1 and CDR2 sequences are MDHEN and SYDVKM. The CDR3 here is CASSYILWVEDTEAFF. The CDR3, as DNA: TGTGCCAGCAGTTATATCCTTTGGGTAGAGGACACTGAAGCTTTCTTT.

This sequence joins TRBV7-9 and TRBJ2-7; unclear D gene. CDR3 length equals 14 residues. The ends were cut back, 3 bases at V and 0 bases at J, with 9 bases in the middle. The germline V gene encodes CDR1 SEHNR and CDR2 FQNEAQ (reference sequence). The CDR3: CASSFPASSYEQYF. In DNA, the CDR3 is TGTGCCAGCAGCTTCCCGGCAAGCTCCTACGAGCAGTACTTC.

The chain couples TRBV5-5 to TRBJ1-1; D is undetermined. This CDR3 has 12 amino acids. Trimming left V 0 bases short and J 8 bases short, with 8 bases between. Germline V gene lookup returns CDR1 SGHKS and CDR2 YYEKEE (reference sequence). The CDR3 sequence: CASSLGLDEAFF. In DNA form, the CDR3 reads TGTGCCAGCAGCTTGGGACTGGACGAAGCTTTCTTT.

In this sample, this clone turned up a few times. This chain uses TRBV28 with TRBJ2-5; D call uncertain. The CDR3 is 16 residues long. The V and J ends lost 6 bases and 4 bases respectively, with 21 bases between them. Germline CDR1 and CDR2: MDHEN and SYDVKM. CDR3 sequence reads: CASSHTWGISGETQYF. CDR3 nucleotides: TGTGCCAGCAGCCACACGTGGGGAATATCAGGAGAGACCCAGTACTTC. Full variable domain (missing parts from reference TRBV28 and TRBJ2-5): DVKVTQSSRYLVKRTGEKVFLECVQDMDHENMFWYRQDPGLGLRLIYFSYDVKMKEKGDIPEGYSVSREKKERFSLILESASTNQTSMYLCASSHTWGISGETQYFGPGTRLLVL.

The chain employs TRBV2 and TRBJ1-2; D not resolved. The germline V gene has CDR1 SNHLY and CDR2 FYNNEI. Trimming took 8 bases from V and 6 from J, leaving 13 bases between them. The CDR3 consists of 12 residues. The CDR3, as DNA: TGTGCCAGCCATAATGACGGCCATGGCTACACCTTC. Its translation is CASHNDGHGYTF.

CDR3 bases: TGTGCCAGCACCTCCCCTGGCGGGGGCACTGAAGCTTTCTTT. The encoded protein is CASTSPGGGTEAFF. J is TRBJ1-1 and V is TRBV6-6; a weak D match, TRBD1 (5 bases). This CDR3 is 14 amino acids long. CDR1 and CDR2 from the germline V gene are MNHNY and SVGAGI (reference sequence). V was clipped by 7 bases and J by 4 bases, with 16 bases between them.

Only a few counts were recorded for this clone. The rearrangement joins TRBV20-1 to TRBJ1-4, with D unresolved. The germline CDR1 and CDR2 sequences are DFQATT and SNEGSKA (reference sequence). CDR3 length: 10 amino acids. The V and J ends lost 5 bases and 3 bases respectively, with 1 base between them. CDR3 protein: CSASNEKLFF. The CDR3 DNA reads as TGCAGTGCTTCTAATGAAAAACTGTTTTTT.

The chain links TRBV5-1 to TRBJ1-6; 10 positions match TRBD1. Germline assignment: CDR1 SGHRS and CDR2 YFSETQ. The CDR3 runs 16 residues. J gave up 11 bases and V 5 bases, and 13 bases lay outside the gene matches. CDR3 sequence: CASRPPGQGIRAPLHF. The CDR3 DNA follows: TGCGCCAGCAGACCCCCGGGACAGGGGATTAGGGCACCCCTCCACTTT.

The J gene is TRBJ2-2, the V gene TRBV19; D unresolved. From germline, CDR1 is LNHDA and CDR2 SQIVND (reference sequence). The germline V and J ends were trimmed by 7 bases and 6 bases, with 21 bases remaining between them. This CDR3 has 16 residues. The CDR3 reads CASNHGRRRGPGELFF. CDR3 nucleotide sequence: TGTGCCAGTAACCACGGACGCCGGAGAGGTCCCGGGGAGCTGTTTTTT.

The chain carries TRBV5-4 and TRBJ2-7; D is possibly TRBD2 (6 bases). V was trimmed by 5 bases and J by 7 bases, leaving 25 bases between them. The CDR3 covers 16 residues. Germline CDR1 is SGHNT and CDR2 is YYREEE (reference sequence). The chain's CDR3 is CASRERAGTSTREQYF. CDR3 DNA: TGTGCCAGCAGGGAGAGGGCAGGGACTTCCACGCGGGAGCAGTACTTC.

This sequence joins TRBV6-5 and TRBJ2-2; the D gene is possibly TRBD1 (6 bases). The CDR3 is made up of 14 amino acids. The V end was cut by 7 bases, the J end by 5 bases, with 14 bases between. The V gene's germline CDR1 is MNHEY and CDR2 SVGAGI. This chain's CDR3 is CASKGVTSTGELFF. In nucleotides, the CDR3 is TGTGCCAGCAAGGGGGTAACATCAACCGGGGAGCTGTTTTTT.

This clone was counted between two and nine times. V gene TRBV2 combines with J gene TRBJ1-2; D call uncertain. Deletions cut 0 bases from V and 1 base from J, with 12 bases between. CDR3 length: 16 amino acids. CDR1 is SNHLY, CDR2 FYNNEI, per germline. CDR3 in amino acids: CASSEAKDGNNYGYTF. In DNA, the CDR3 is TGTGCCAGCAGTGAAGCGAAGGACGGAAATAACTATGGCTACACCTTC.

There are a few counts of this clone. This chain links TRBV20-1 with TRBJ1-1; D is uncertain. The CDR3 sequence is 10 residues long. Deletions cut 4 bases from V and 5 bases from J, with 5 bases between. Germline V gene data show CDR1 as DFQATT and CDR2 as SNEGSKA (reference sequence). The CDR3 DNA reads as TGCAGTGCTAAAAGAACTGAAGCTTTCTTT. The encoded protein is CSAKRTEAFF.

The chain has TRBV27 and TRBJ2-7; D not resolved. CDR1 and CDR2 (germline): MNHEY, SMNVEV (reference sequence). This CDR3 has 12 residues. V gave up 3 bases and J gave up 6 bases, with 9 bases separating them. CDR3 sequence reads: CASSFSNSEQYF. Written as DNA, the CDR3 is TGTGCCAGCAGTTTCTCTAATTCCGAGCAGTACTTC.

The V and J genes are TRBV5-6 and TRBJ1-1; D unresolved. CDR1 is SGHDT, CDR2 YYEEEE, per germline. This CDR3 has 14 amino acids. V was pared by 0 bases and J by 1 base, with 7 bases between. CDR3 protein: CASSLEMWNTEAFF. In DNA form, the CDR3 reads TGTGCCAGCAGCTTGGAGATGTGGAACACTGAAGCTTTCTTT.

The CDR3 DNA reads TGTGCCAGCAGCCCGGACAGGAACTATGGCTACACCTTC. This gives the protein CASSPDRNYGYTF. This sequence joins TRBV5-4 and TRBJ1-2; 7 bases agree with TRBD1. This CDR3 region has 13 residues. Germline-derived CDR1 and CDR2 are SGHNT and YYREEE (reference sequence). V was clipped by 4 bases and J by 2 bases; unmatched bases: 2. Together with reference TRBV5-4 and TRBJ1-2, the CDR3 gives the full variable domain: ETGVTQSPTHLIKTRGQQVTLRCSSQSGHNTVSWYQQALGQGPQFIFQYYREEENGRGNFPPRFSGLQFPNYSSELNVNALELDDSALYLCASSPDRNYGYTFGSGTRLTVV.

This chain links TRBV27 with TRBJ1-4, with D maybe TRBD1 (6 bases). The CDR3 has 12 amino acids. The V and J ends lost 10 bases and 6 bases respectively, with 12 bases between them. In germline, CDR1 is MNHEY, CDR2 SMNVEV (reference sequence). CDR3 sequence (DNA): TGTGCCACCGGACAGAACCATGAAAAACTGTTTTTT. Protein product: CATGQNHEKLFF.

This chain uses TRBV5-6 with TRBJ2-6; D unresolved. Germline assignment: CDR1 SGHDT and CDR2 YYEEEE. This CDR3 has 15 amino acids. Trimming removed 1 base from V and 2 bases from J, with 7 bases in between. Written as DNA, the CDR3 is TGTGCCAGCAGCTTGTTGAGTCCTGGGGCCAACGTCCTGACTTTC. Its protein product is CASSLLSPGANVLTF.

The chain combines TRBV19 with TRBJ2-7; 9 bases are a match to TRBD2. Per the germline V gene, CDR1 is LNHDA and CDR2 is SQIVND (reference sequence). This CDR3 has 20 residues. The V gene end was trimmed by 5 bases and the J gene end by 3 bases; junction bases not matched to a gene: 23. The CDR3 sequence: CASSPRSPSGGLGSFYEQYF. CDR3 coding DNA: TGTGCCAGTAGTCCCCGCTCGCCCAGCGGGGGGCTCGGGAGTTTCTACGAGCAGTACTTC.

The rearrangement links TRBV4-3 to TRBJ1-5; a weak D match, TRBD1 (6 bases). V lost 1 base and J lost 5, with 9 bases in between. Per the germline V gene, CDR1 is LGHNA and CDR2 is YSLEER. The CDR3 spans 14 residues. The CDR3 reads CASSQVRGHQPQHF. The CDR3 DNA is TGCGCCAGCAGCCAAGTCAGGGGACATCAGCCCCAGCATTTT.

This clone has just one count. The CDR3 region is CASSERRGTPTDTQYF. The CDR3 DNA reads as TGTGCCAGCAGTGAGAGGCGGGGGACCCCCACAGATACGCAGTATTTT. This chain joins TRBV6-1 and TRBJ2-3, with 7 positions matching TRBD2. This CDR3 is built from 16 residues. The V gene's germline CDR1 is MNHNS and CDR2 SASEGT. The J segment lost 2 bases and the V segment lost 3 bases, leaving 8 bases of the junction unmatched.

The chain joins TRBV7-8 to TRBJ2-7; D is possibly TRBD1 (6 bases). The germline V and J ends were trimmed by 0 bases and 6 bases, with 18 bases remaining between them. Per germline, CDR1 SGHVS and CDR2 FQNEAQ. The CDR3 runs 16 residues. The CDR3: CASSLAGDTELGEQYF. CDR3 sequence (DNA): TGTGCCAGCAGCTTAGCTGGGGACACCGAATTGGGCGAGCAGTACTTC.

This rearrangement joins TRBV9 to TRBJ1-2, with unresolved D. Germline CDR1 is SGDLS and CDR2 is YYNGEE. V was cut by 4 bases and J by 2 bases, with 3 bases left in between. This CDR3 is built from 11 residues. Here the CDR3 reads CASSTNYGYTF. The CDR3 DNA reads TGTGCCAGCAGCACGAACTATGGCTACACCTTC.

This chain uses TRBV18 with TRBJ2-3, with D possibly matching TRBD2 (7 bases). Trimming took off 3 bases at V and 4 bases at J, with 11 bases between the two ends. In germline, CDR1 is KGHSH, CDR2 LQKENI. This CDR3 is built from 14 residues. The CDR3 is CASSPVGGADTQYF. The CDR3 bases are TGTGCCAGCTCACCGGTAGGGGGGGCAGATACGCAGTATTTT.

The sample holds a few counts of this clone. V gene TRBV10-3 combines with J gene TRBJ1-5, with D perhaps matching TRBD1 (6 bases). V lost 4 bases to trimming and J lost 5 bases, with 12 bases between them. Germline V lookup: CDR1 ENHRY, CDR2 SYGVKD. The CDR3 spans 14 residues. Written as DNA, the CDR3 is TGTGCCATCAGTGTGATGCCAGGGGATCAGCCCCAGCATTTT. Translated, it gives CAISVMPGDQPQHF.